The 21 T cell receptor beta chains listed next were all sequenced from one sample in a study of T-cell memory formation after mild COVID-19. TCRdb reprocessed the 5' RACE reads via MiXCR and lists one record per CDR3 protein. This sample has approximately 560,000 distinct CDR3 sequences; approximately 15% occur once, and the top ten carry about 8.1%. Specimen: PBMCs or a T cell subset sorted from them (not recorded which). The origin of the receptors is an adult woman who had mild COVID-19 (a few samples of this study predate the infection). Cell type and time point are not known.

This rearrangement joins TRBV27 to TRBJ1-5; D not resolved. Trimming removed 8 bases at V and 6 bases at J, with 14 bases between. The CDR3 length is 13 residues. Germline CDR1 MNHEY, CDR2 SMNVEV (reference sequence). As DNA, the CDR3 is TGTGCCAGCCGCAAGACAATTTCTCAGCCCCAGCATTTT. It codes for CASRKTISQPQHF.

This clonotype was observed a handful of times. The rearrangement joins TRBV7-2 to TRBJ2-5; possibly TRBD1 for D (7 bases). V lost 5 bases and J lost 1, with 11 bases in between. Germline values: CDR1 SGHTA, CDR2 FQGNSA. The CDR3 totals 14 residues. The CDR3 sequence: CASSAGQIQETQYF. For the CDR3, the DNA is TGTGCCAGCAGCGCGGGACAGATCCAAGAGACCCAGTACTTC.

The table lists this clonotype with a few counts. V is TRBV27 and J is TRBJ2-6; 14 bases fit TRBD2. V dropped 3 bases and J dropped 4; count of bases not matched to a gene: 5. The length of the CDR3 is 18 residues. CDR1 and CDR2 from the germline V gene are MNHEY and SMNVEV (reference sequence). In nucleotides, the CDR3 is TGTGCCAGCAGTTTTCTGACTAGCGGGAGGGCCGGGGCCAACGTCCTGACTTTC. Translated, it gives CASSFLTSGRAGANVLTF.

In this sample, this clonotype turned up a few times. The chain has TRBV30 and TRBJ2-1; maybe TRBD1 (5 bases). The V gene lost 3 bases and the J gene lost 4 bases, with 16 bases spanning the gap. Looked up from germline, CDR1 is GTSNPN and CDR2 is SVGIG (reference sequence). The CDR3 length is 15 residues. The CDR3 DNA reads as TGTGCCTGGAGAAACAGGATCTCGACGTACAATGAGCAGTTCTTC. It codes for CAWRNRISTYNEQFF.

This clonotype was seen a few times. The V and J genes are TRBV4-1 and TRBJ1-3, with D unresolved. This CDR3 contains 15 residues. Per the germline V gene, CDR1 is MGHRA and CDR2 is YSYEKL. Trimming shortened V by 1 base and J by 0 bases, and 7 bases separated the two germline ends. This chain's CDR3 is CASSQVLYSGNTIYF. The DNA for the CDR3 is TGCGCCAGCAGCCAAGTTCTGTACTCTGGAAACACCATATATTTT.

V and J are TRBV20-1 and TRBJ1-2, with TRBD1 as a possible D gene (5 bases). The CDR3 sequence is 13 residues long. The V end lost 2 bases, the J end lost 1 base, and 8 bases lay between the germline ends. Germline CDR1 and CDR2: DFQATT and SNEGSKA (reference sequence). CDR3 coding DNA: TGCAGTGCTAGAAGGGACCTTAACTATGGCTACACCTTC. This codes for CSARRDLNYGYTF.

The rearrangement links TRBV23-1 to TRBJ2-3, with 8 nucleotides matching TRBD1. Being an ORF, TRBV23-1 has a function that is uncertain. Trimming at V came to 7 bases and at J to 4 bases, leaving 13 bases not matched to a gene. CDR3 length: 16 residues. CDR3 sequence (DNA): TGCGCCAGCACCACCTTCGTCAGGGGGCGTCCAGATACGCAGTATTTT. Amino acids: CASTTFVRGRPDTQYF.

V usage is TRBV5-4 and J usage is TRBJ2-5; a possible D gene is TRBD1 (6 bases). V lost 4 bases and J 7 bases, leaving 20 bases between the germline ends. Germline V gene data show CDR1 as SGHNT and CDR2 as YYREEE (reference sequence). CDR3 length: 15 amino acids. CDR3 region: CASSPTMDSKVTQYF. The DNA for the CDR3 is TGTGCCAGCAGCCCGACCATGGACAGTAAGGTGACCCAGTACTTC.

In this sample, this clonotype turned up a few times. The chain is built from TRBV20-1 and TRBJ2-7, with D possibly matching TRBD2 (5 bases). This CDR3 contains 12 residues. The germline V gene has CDR1 DFQATT and CDR2 SNEGSKA (reference sequence). The germline V and J ends were trimmed by 5 bases and 2 bases, with 10 bases remaining between them. The CDR3 nucleotides are TGCAGTGCTGCGGGTGGCCCCTACGAGCAGTACTTC. It encodes CSAAGGPYEQYF.

This clonotype turned up a few times. This chain uses TRBV7-2 with TRBJ2-5; 13 bases match TRBD2. Germline CDR1 and CDR2: SGHTA and FQGNSA. The V segment lost 5 bases and the J segment 3 bases; nucleotides outside the gene matches: 9. This CDR3 spans 17 amino acids. The CDR3 protein is CASSPRRGTSGKETQYF. The CDR3 region has the DNA TGTGCCAGCAGCCCCAGACGTGGGACTAGCGGGAAAGAGACCCAGTACTTC. The entire variable domain, with the rest obtained from reference TRBV7-2 and TRBJ2-5, is as follows: GAGVSQSPSNKVTEKGKDVELRCDPISGHTALYWYRQSLGQGLEFLIYFQGNSAPDKSGLPSDRFSAERTGGSVSTLTIQRTQQEDSAVYLCASSPRRGTSGKETQYFGPGTRLLVL.

For the CDR3, the DNA is TGTGCCAGCAGGCCACCGGAGAGCCGGGTCACCGGGGAGCTGTTTTTT. This encodes CASRPPESRVTGELFF. This chain uses TRBV12-3 or TRBV12-4 with TRBJ2-2, with D hard to call. The CDR3 has 16 amino acids. The V and J ends lost 6 bases and 4 bases respectively, with 18 bases between them.

At least ten counts were recorded for this clonotype. V usage is TRBV5-1 and J usage is TRBJ2-7; 9 bases are shared with TRBD1. Germline CDR1 SGHRS, CDR2 YFSETQ. After removal of 4 bases from V and 3 bases from J, the junction contained 5 bases not matched to a gene. The CDR3 sequence is 14 residues long. The CDR3 is CASSTGQGSYEQYF. Written as DNA, the CDR3 is TGCGCCAGCAGCACGGGACAGGGAAGCTACGAGCAGTACTTC.

This clonotype was seen repeatedly, ten times or more. The rearrangement links TRBV20-1 to TRBJ1-1; weak D call: TRBD1 (5 bases). The CDR3 has 13 residues. V lost 6 bases, J lost 0 bases, and 11 bases lay in between. Germline values: CDR1 DFQATT, CDR2 SNEGSKA (reference sequence). The CDR3 bases are TGCAGTGCCAGGGAGGGCATGAACACTGAAGCTTTCTTT. Encoded protein: CSAREGMNTEAFF.

CDR3 region: CATSRQGVAGETQYF. Here the CDR3 DNA reads TGTGCCACCAGTCGACAGGGGGTGGCGGGGGAGACCCAGTACTTC. This chain joins TRBV24-1 and TRBJ2-5; 9 bases align to TRBD1. V trimming: 6 bases; J trimming: 5 bases; junction bases outside the gene matches: 9. Germline CDR1 reads KGHDR; CDR2 reads SFDVKD. The CDR3 has 15 residues.

This clonotype has only a few counts. DNA of the CDR3: TGTGCCAGCAGGGGACGGAACTCCTACGAGCAGTACTTC. It translates to CASRGRNSYEQYF. The rearrangement uses TRBV7-9 and TRBJ2-7, with D perhaps matching TRBD1 or TRBD2 (5 bases each). The CDR3 runs to 13 residues. With 6 bases removed from V and 0 bases from J, the gap between germline ends came to 9 bases. Germline CDR1 reads SEHNR; CDR2 reads FQNEAQ (reference sequence).

This clonotype was counted a few times. The chain employs TRBV7-3 and TRBJ2-2, with TRBD2 as a possible D gene (6 bases). Germline CDR1 reads SGHTA; CDR2 reads FQGTGA. The V gene lost 1 base and the J gene lost 4 bases, with 10 bases spanning the gap. The CDR3 has 15 amino acids. The CDR3 sequence: CASSLSGIGTGELFF. The CDR3 coding sequence is TGTGCCAGCAGCTTAAGCGGGATAGGCACCGGGGAGCTGTTTTTT.

The chain joins TRBV20-1 to TRBJ2-2, with a tentative D call TRBD2 (5 bases). Germline values: CDR1 DFQATT, CDR2 SNEGSKA (reference sequence). V lost 1 base, J lost 7 bases, and 7 bases lay in between. The CDR3 has 12 amino acids. The CDR3 DNA sequence: TGCAGTGCTAGAGTTACTAGCGGGGAGCTGTTTTTT. Its protein product is CSARVTSGELFF.

V and J are TRBV29-1 and TRBJ1-1; D gene unclear. There are 13 residues in the CDR3. CDR1 and CDR2 from the germline V gene are SQVTM and ANQGSEA. V was shortened by 7 bases and J by 1 base, with 13 bases between the two germline ends. The CDR3 spells CSALWQQNTEAFF. The CDR3 DNA sequence: TGCAGCGCCCTTTGGCAGCAGAACACTGAAGCTTTCTTT.

The chain recombines TRBV5-1 with TRBJ2-1; 14 bases map to TRBD2. The CDR3 runs 18 residues. CDR1 and CDR2 from the germline V gene are SGHRS and YFSETQ. The J segment lost 2 bases and the V segment lost 1 base, leaving 5 bases of the junction unmatched. The DNA for the CDR3 is TGCGCCAGCAGCTTGCGACTAGCGGGGGGGCCCACCTACAATGAGCAGTTCTTC. Its translation is CASSLRLAGGPTYNEQFF. The full variable domain, rest sourced from reference TRBV5-1 and TRBJ2-1, is KAGVTQTPRYLIKTRGQQVTLSCSPISGHRSVSWYQQTPGQGLQFLFEYFSETQRNKGNFPGRFSGRQFSNSRSEMNVSTLELGDSALYLCASSLRLAGGPTYNEQFFGPGTRLTVL.

This clonotype was counted a few times. The V gene is TRBV2, the J gene TRBJ1-1; the D is unclear. V was pared by 8 bases and J by 5 bases, with 21 bases between. From germline, CDR1 is SNHLY and CDR2 FYNNEI. There are 15 residues in the CDR3. CDR3: CASSPLLEGRTEAFF. As DNA, the CDR3 is TGTGCCAGCTCGCCCCTCCTGGAAGGTCGAACTGAAGCTTTCTTT.

This sequence joins TRBV6-6 and TRBJ1-2; 8 bases align to TRBD1. The CDR3 contains 14 residues. Germline CDR1 reads MNHNY; CDR2 reads SVGAGI (reference sequence). V lost 3 bases to trimming and J lost 6 bases; unmatched junction nucleotides: 6. The CDR3 loop is CASSYGQGIDGYTF. CDR3 sequence (DNA): TGTGCCAGCAGTTATGGACAGGGCATAGATGGCTACACCTTC.